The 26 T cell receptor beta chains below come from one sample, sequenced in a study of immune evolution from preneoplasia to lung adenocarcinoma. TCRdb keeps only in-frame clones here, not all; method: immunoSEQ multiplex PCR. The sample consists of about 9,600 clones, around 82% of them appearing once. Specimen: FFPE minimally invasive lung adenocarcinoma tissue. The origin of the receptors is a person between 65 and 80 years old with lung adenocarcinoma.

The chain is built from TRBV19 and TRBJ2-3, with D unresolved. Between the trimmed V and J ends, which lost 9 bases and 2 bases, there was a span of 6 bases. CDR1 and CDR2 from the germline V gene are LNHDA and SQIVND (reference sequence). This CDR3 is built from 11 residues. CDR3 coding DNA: TGTGCCAGACCCCTCACAGATACGCAGTATTTT. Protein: CARPLTDTQYF. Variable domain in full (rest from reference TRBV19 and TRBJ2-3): DGGITQSPKYLFRKEGQNVTLSCEQNLNHDAMYWYRQDPGQGLRLIYYSQIVNDFQKGDIAEGYSVSREKKESFPLTVTSAQKNPTAFYLCARPLTDTQYFGPGTRLTVL.

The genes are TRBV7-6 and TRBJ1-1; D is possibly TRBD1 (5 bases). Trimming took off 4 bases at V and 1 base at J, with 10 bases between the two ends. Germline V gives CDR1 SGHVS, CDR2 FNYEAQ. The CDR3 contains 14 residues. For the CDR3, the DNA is TGTGCCAGCAGCTCTGCTAGGGGGAACACTGAAGCTTTCTTT. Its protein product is CASSSARGNTEAFF.

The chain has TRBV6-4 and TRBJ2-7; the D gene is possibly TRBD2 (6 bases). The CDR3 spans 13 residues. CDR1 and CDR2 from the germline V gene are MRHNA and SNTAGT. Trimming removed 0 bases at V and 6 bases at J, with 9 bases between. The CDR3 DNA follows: TGTGCCAGCAGTGACTCGGAGGGAGGCGAGCAGTACTTC. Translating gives CASSDSEGGEQYF.

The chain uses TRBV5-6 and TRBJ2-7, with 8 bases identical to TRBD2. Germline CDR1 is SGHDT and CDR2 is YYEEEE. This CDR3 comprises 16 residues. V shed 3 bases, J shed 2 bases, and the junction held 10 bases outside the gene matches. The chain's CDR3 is CASSSSISGNPYEQYF. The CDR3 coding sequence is TGTGCCAGCAGCTCCAGTATTAGCGGGAACCCCTACGAGCAGTACTTC.

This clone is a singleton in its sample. The DNA for the CDR3 is TGTGCCAGCAGGTTAAATTCTTTGGGCTATGGCTACACCTTC. It encodes CASRLNSLGYGYTF. The rearrangement joins TRBV28 to TRBJ1-2; D ambiguous. Deletions cut 6 bases from V and 4 bases from J, with 15 bases between. Germline V gene lookup returns CDR1 MDHEN and CDR2 SYDVKM. The CDR3 covers 14 residues.

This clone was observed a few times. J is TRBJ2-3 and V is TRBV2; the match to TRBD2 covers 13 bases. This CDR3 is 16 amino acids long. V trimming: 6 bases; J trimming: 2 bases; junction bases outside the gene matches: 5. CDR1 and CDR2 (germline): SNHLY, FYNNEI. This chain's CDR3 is CASRRGLAGATDTQYF. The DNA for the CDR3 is TGTGCCAGCAGGAGAGGACTAGCGGGGGCCACAGATACGCAGTATTTT.

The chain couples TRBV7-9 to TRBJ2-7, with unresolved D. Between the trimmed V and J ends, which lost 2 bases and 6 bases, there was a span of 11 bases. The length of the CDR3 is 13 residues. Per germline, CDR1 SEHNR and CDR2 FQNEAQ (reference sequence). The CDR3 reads CASSLRVWPEQYF. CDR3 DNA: TGTGCCAGCAGCTTACGGGTTTGGCCCGAGCAGTACTTC. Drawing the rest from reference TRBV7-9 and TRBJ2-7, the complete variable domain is DTGVSQNPRHKITKRGQNVTFRCDPISEHNRLYWYRQTLGQGPEFLTYFQNEAQLEKSRLLSDRFSAERPKGSFSTLEIQRTEQGDSAMYLCASSLRVWPEQYFGPGTRLTVT.

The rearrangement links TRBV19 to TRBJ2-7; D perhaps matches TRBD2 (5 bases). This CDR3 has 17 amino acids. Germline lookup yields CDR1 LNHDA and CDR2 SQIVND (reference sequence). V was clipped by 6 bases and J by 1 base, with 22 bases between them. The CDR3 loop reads CASSSHTSSIASYEQYF. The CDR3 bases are TGTGCCAGTAGCTCCCATACCAGCTCGATAGCGTCCTACGAGCAGTACTTC.

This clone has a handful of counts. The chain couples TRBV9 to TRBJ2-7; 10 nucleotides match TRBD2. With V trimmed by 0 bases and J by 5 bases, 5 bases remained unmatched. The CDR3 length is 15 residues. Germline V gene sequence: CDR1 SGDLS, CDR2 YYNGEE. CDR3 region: CASSVGASGSHEQYF. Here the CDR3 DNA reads TGTGCCAGCAGCGTAGGGGCTAGCGGGAGCCACGAGCAGTACTTC.

The CDR3 nucleotides are TGTGCCAGCAGTTCCGGACAGGGCAGTCACACCGGGGAGCTGTTTTTT. It translates to CASSSGQGSHTGELFF. This rearrangement joins TRBV28 to TRBJ2-2; 8 positions match TRBD1. The germline V gene has CDR1 MDHEN and CDR2 SYDVKM. CDR3 length equals 16 residues. J gave up 3 bases and V 4 bases, and 7 bases lay outside the gene matches.

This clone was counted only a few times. The CDR3 loop is CASSSSGTGGYEQYF. CDR3 bases: TGTGCCAGCAGTTCCTCCGGGACAGGGGGCTACGAGCAGTACTTC. The J gene is TRBJ2-7, the V gene TRBV6-5, with 11 bases identical to TRBD1. Germline V lookup: CDR1 MNHEY, CDR2 SVGAGI. The junction had 5 bases not matched to a gene; V was cut back by 4 bases and J by 3 bases. The CDR3 covers 15 residues.

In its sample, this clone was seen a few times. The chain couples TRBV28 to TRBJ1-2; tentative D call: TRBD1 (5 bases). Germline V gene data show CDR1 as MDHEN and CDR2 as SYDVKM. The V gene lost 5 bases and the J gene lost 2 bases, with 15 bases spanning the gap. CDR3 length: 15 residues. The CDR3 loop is CASSTPWRGNYGYTF. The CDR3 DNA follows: TGTGCCAGCAGTACCCCATGGCGGGGGAACTATGGCTACACCTTC.

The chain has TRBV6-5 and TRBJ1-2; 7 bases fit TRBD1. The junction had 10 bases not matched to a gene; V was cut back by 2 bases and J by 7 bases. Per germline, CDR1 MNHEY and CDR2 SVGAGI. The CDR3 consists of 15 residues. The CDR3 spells CASSYGTDSFSGYTF. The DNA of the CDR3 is TGTGCCAGCAGTTACGGGACAGACTCCTTTAGTGGCTACACCTTC.

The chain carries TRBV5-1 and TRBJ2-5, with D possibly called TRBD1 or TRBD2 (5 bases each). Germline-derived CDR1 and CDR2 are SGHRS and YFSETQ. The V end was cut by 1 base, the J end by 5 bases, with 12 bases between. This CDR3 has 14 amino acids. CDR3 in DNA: TGCGCCAGCAGCTTGTATCAGGGCGGGGAGACCCAGTACTTC. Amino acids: CASSLYQGGETQYF.

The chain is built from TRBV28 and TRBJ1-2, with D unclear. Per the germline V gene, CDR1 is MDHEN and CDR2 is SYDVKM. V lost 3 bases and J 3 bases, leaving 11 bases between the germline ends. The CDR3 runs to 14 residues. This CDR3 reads CASSFHQVYYGYTF. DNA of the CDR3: TGTGCCAGCAGTTTCCACCAAGTCTACTATGGCTACACCTTC.

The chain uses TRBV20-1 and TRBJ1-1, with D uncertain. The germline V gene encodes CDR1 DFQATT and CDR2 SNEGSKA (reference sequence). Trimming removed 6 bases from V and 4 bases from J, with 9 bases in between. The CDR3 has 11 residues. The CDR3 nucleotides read TGCAGTGCGTACAGAGGCACTGAAGCTTTCTTT. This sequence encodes CSAYRGTEAFF.

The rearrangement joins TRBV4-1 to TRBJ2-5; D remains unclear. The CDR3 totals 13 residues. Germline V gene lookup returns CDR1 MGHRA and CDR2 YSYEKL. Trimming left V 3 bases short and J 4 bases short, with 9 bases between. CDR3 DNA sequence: TGCGCCAGCAGCCATCCTGGTGGAGAGACCCAGTACTTC. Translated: CASSHPGGETQYF.

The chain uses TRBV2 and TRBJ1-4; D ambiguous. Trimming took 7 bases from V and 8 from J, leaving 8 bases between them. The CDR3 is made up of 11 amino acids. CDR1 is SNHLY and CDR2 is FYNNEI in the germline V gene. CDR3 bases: TGTGCCAGCAATAAAGGGGAAAAACTGTTTTTT. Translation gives CASNKGEKLFF.

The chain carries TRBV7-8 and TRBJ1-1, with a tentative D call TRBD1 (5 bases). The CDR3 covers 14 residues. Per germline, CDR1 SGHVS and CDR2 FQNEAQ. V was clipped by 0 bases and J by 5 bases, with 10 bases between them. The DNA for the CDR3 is TGTGCCAGCAGCTTAGCGGGGGGAATGACTGAAGCTTTCTTT. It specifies CASSLAGGMTEAFF.

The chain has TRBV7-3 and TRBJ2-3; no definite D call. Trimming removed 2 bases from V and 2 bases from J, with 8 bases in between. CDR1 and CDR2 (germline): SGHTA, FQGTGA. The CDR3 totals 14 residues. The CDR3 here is CASSLGGTTDTQYF. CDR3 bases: TGTGCCAGCAGCTTAGGCGGTACCACAGATACGCAGTATTTT.

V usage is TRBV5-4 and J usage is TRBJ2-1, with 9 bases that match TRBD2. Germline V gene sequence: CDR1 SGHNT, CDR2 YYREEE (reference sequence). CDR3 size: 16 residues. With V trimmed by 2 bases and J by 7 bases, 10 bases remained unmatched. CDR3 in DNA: TGTGCCAGCAGCTTACCCGGCGGGGGGGCCGATAATGAGCAGTTCTTC. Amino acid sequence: CASSLPGGGADNEQFF.

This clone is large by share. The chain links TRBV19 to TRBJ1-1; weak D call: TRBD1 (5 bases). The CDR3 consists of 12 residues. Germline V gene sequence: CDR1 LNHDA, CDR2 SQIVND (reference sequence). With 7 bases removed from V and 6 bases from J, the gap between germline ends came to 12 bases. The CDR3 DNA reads TGTGCCAGTAACTTGGGGGTGGCTGAAGCTTTCTTT. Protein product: CASNLGVAEAFF.

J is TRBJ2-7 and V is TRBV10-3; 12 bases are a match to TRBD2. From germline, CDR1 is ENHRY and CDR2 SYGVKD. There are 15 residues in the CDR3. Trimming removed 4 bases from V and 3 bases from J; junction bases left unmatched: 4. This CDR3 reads CAISALAGGLYEQYF. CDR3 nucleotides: TGTGCCATCAGTGCACTAGCGGGGGGCCTCTACGAGCAGTACTTC.

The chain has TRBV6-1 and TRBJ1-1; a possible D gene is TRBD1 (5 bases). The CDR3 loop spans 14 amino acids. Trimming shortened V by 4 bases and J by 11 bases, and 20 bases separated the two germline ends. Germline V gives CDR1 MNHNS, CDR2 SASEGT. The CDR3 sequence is CASSGDWGGVGAFF. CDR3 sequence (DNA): TGTGCCAGCAGTGGAGATTGGGGGGGAGTGGGGGCTTTCTTT.

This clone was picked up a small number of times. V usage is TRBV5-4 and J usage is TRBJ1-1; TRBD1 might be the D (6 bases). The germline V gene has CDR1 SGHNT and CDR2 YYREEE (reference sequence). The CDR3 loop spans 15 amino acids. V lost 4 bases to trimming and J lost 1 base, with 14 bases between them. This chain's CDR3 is CASSTPGQPNTEAFF. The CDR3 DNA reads TGTGCCAGCAGCACGCCGGGACAACCGAACACTGAAGCTTTCTTT. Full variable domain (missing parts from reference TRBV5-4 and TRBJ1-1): ETGVTQSPTHLIKTRGQQVTLRCSSQSGHNTVSWYQQALGQGPQFIFQYYREEENGRGNFPPRFSGLQFPNYSSELNVNALELDDSALYLCASSTPGQPNTEAFFGQGTRLTVV.

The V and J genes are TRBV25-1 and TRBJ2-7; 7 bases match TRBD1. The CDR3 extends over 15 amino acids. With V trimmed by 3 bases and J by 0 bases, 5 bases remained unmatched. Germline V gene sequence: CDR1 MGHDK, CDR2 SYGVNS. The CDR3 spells CASSEDRFFSYEQYF. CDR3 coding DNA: TGTGCCAGCAGTGAGGACAGGTTCTTCTCCTACGAGCAGTACTTC.